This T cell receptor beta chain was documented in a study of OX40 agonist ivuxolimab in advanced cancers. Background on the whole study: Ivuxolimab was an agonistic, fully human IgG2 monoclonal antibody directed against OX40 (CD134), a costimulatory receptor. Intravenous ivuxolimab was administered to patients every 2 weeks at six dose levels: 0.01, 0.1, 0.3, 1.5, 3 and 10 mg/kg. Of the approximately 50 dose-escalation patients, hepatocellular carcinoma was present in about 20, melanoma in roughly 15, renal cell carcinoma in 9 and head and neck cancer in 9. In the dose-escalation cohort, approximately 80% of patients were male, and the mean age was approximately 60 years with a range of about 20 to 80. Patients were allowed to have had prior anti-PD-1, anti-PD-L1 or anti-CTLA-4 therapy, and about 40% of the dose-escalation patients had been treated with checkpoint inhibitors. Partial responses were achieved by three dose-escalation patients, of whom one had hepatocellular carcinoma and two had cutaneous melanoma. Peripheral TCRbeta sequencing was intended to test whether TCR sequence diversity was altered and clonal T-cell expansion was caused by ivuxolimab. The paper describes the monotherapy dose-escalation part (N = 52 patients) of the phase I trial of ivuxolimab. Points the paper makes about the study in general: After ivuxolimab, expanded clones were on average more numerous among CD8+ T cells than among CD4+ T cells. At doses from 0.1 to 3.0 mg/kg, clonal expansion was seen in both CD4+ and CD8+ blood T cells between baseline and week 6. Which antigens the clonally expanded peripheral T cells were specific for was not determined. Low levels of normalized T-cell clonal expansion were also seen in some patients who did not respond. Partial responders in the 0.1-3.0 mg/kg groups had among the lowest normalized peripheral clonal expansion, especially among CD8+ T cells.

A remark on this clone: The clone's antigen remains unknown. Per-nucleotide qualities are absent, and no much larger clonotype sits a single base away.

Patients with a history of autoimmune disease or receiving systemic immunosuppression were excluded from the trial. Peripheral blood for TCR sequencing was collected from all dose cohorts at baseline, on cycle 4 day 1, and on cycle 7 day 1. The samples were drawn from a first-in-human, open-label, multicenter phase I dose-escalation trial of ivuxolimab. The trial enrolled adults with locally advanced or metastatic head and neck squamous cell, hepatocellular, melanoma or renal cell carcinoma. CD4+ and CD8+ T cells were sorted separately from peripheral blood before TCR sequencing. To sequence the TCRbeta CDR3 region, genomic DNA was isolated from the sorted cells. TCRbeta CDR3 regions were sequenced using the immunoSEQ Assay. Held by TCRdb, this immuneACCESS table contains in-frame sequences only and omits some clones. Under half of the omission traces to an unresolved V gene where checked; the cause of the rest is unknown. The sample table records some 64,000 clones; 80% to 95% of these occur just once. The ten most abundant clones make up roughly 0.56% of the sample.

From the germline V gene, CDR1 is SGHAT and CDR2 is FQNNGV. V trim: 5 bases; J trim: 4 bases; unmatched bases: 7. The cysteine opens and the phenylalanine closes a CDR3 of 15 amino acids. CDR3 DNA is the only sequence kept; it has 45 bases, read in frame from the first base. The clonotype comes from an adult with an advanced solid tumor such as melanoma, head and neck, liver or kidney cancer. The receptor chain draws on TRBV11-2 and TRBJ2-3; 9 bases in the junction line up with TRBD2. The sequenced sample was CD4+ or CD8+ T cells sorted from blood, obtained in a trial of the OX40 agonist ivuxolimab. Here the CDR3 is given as CASSPRGGRADTQYF. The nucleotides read TGTGCCAGCAGCCCGCGGGGGGGAAGGGCAGATACGCAGTATTTT.